This section outlines one TCR beta chain sequence together with its context. Antigen: not known. This sample is part of a study of T-cell memory formation after mild COVID-19. Overall study findings and caveats: The CD4+ clones that contracted clustered mainly within CM and EM, and the CD8+ clones concentrated in EMRA. From day 15 to 85, contracting clones were balanced between CD4 and CD8, whereas later expanders leaned toward CD4+.

With constant-segment primers, 5'RACE yielded cDNA libraries of TCR alpha and TCR beta that carried sample barcodes and UMIs. TCRdb redid the calling of the 5' RACE reads with MiXCR, one entry per CDR3 protein. This sample has 300,000 to 400,000 distinct CDR3 sequences, with 21% found just once. V dropped 6 bases and J dropped 3; count of bases not matched to a gene: 5. This CDR3 comprises 15 residues. The germline gives CDR1 SGHDT, CDR2 YYEEEE. This TCR was sampled from an adult woman who had mild COVID-19 (a few samples of this study predate the infection). Cell type and time point are not known. The V gene is TRBV5-6, the J gene TRBJ2-1, with TRBD2 identical over 11 bases. Sequenced input: PBMCs or a T cell subset sorted from them (not recorded which). CDR3 loop: CASTPGLADYNEQFF. Here the CDR3 DNA reads TGTGCCAGCACCCCGGGACTAGCGGACTACAATGAGCAGTTCTTC.